The 17 T cell receptor beta chains listed next were all sequenced from one sample in a study of patients and donors after allogeneic stem cell transplantation. Each CDR3 protein is one row after TCRdb ran MiXCR on the RT-PCR reads. The table shows some 31,000 distinct CDR3 sequences, with around 40% occurring only once. Sequencing used blood, either unsorted or a sorted T cell fraction (not recorded which). These receptors originate from a human donor who was either an allogeneic HSCT recipient or a stem cell or donor lymphocyte infusion donor (not recorded which). It is not recorded whose cells these are; they may come from a transplant donor.

This clonotype was recorded at least ten times. V and J are TRBV27 and TRBJ1-6; D unclear. Germline V gives CDR1 MNHEY, CDR2 SMNVEV (reference sequence). The V end lost 3 bases, the J end lost 3 bases, and 3 bases lay between the germline ends. This CDR3 has 13 amino acids. In nucleotides, the CDR3 is TGTGCCAGCAGTTTTGACTATAATTCACCCCTCCACTTT. It codes for CASSFDYNSPLHF.

There are a few counts of this clonotype. The V gene is TRBV4-3, the J gene TRBJ1-2; D perhaps matches TRBD1 (6 bases). Trimming took off 2 bases at V and 5 bases at J, with 15 bases between the two ends. Germline assignment: CDR1 LGHNA and CDR2 YSLEER. The length of the CDR3 is 15 residues. CDR3 DNA sequence: TGCGCCAGCAGCCAAAACCAGGGGCCAGGATATGGCTACACCTTC. Its protein is CASSQNQGPGYGYTF.

This clonotype was recorded a few times. This chain uses TRBV14 with TRBJ1-5; D is unclear. The CDR3 totals 13 residues. From germline, CDR1 is SGHDN and CDR2 FVKESK. V was shortened by 8 bases and J by 2 bases, with 10 bases between the two germline ends. The chain's CDR3 is CASGVGGNQPQHF. The CDR3 region has the DNA TGTGCCAGCGGGGTAGGAGGCAATCAGCCCCAGCATTTT.

A single count supports this clonotype. The chain has TRBV7-2 and TRBJ2-2; D unclear. V lost 3 bases and J 4 bases, leaving 6 bases between the germline ends. Looked up from germline, CDR1 is SGHTA and CDR2 is FQGNSA. The CDR3 has 13 amino acids. CDR3 nucleotide sequence: TGTGCCAGCAGCTTGTTAAGCACCGGGGAGCTGTTTTTT. This translates into CASSLLSTGELFF. Full variable domain (outside the CDR3, taken from reference TRBV7-2 and TRBJ2-2): GAGVSQSPSNKVTEKGKDVELRCDPISGHTALYWYRQSLGQGLEFLIYFQGNSAPDKSGLPSDRFSAERTGGSVSTLTIQRTQQEDSAVYLCASSLLSTGELFFGEGSRLTVL.

This clonotype was counted a few times. The chain recombines TRBV4-1 with TRBJ1-2; D unclear. Germline CDR1 is MGHRA and CDR2 is YSYEKL. The CDR3 runs 15 residues. The ends were cut back, 5 bases at V and 4 bases at J, with 17 bases in the middle. CDR3 residues: CASSKGLGGSYGYTF. The CDR3 nucleotides read TGCGCCAGCAGCAAGGGCTTGGGCGGCTCCTATGGCTACACCTTC.

This clonotype was counted between two and nine times. V usage is TRBV29-1 and J usage is TRBJ2-5; 9 bases are shared with TRBD1. CDR3 length equals 13 residues. The germline gives CDR1 SQVTM, CDR2 ANQGSEA. V was clipped by 3 bases and J by 5 bases; unmatched bases: 4. CDR3 residues: CSVDWTGEETQYF. CDR3 sequence (DNA): TGCAGCGTTGACTGGACAGGGGAGGAGACCCAGTACTTC.

This clonotype occurred many times. This rearrangement joins TRBV5-1 to TRBJ1-2; TRBD1 matches at 7 bases. Germline values: CDR1 SGHRS, CDR2 YFSETQ. The CDR3 covers 13 residues. The V and J ends lost 1 base and 5 bases, in that order; junction bases with no gene match: 2. CDR3 coding DNA: TGCGCCAGCAGCTTGTCGACAGGGTATGGCTACACCTTC. It codes for CASSLSTGYGYTF.

V and J are TRBV5-1 and TRBJ1-5; 7 bases line up with TRBD1. In germline, CDR1 is SGHRS, CDR2 YFSETQ. With V trimmed by 0 bases and J by 0 bases, 9 bases remained unmatched. The CDR3 is 18 residues long. In DNA form, the CDR3 reads TGCGCCAGCAGCTTGGTAGGCAGGGGGTGGTATAGCAATCAGCCCCAGCATTTT. This gives the protein CASSLVGRGWYSNQPQHF.

This chain connects TRBV6-5 to TRBJ2-7, with D unclear. CDR1 is MNHEY and CDR2 is SVGAGI in the germline V gene. This CDR3 comprises 14 residues. V lost 0 bases and J 1 base, leaving 7 bases between the germline ends. This CDR3 is CASSYSPRSYEQYV. In DNA form, the CDR3 reads TGTGCCAGCAGTTACTCGCCCAGGTCCTACGAGCAGTACGTC.

The CDR3 sequence is CASSVAANTEAFF. The CDR3 nucleotides are TGTGCCAGCAGCGTGGCAGCAAACACTGAAGCTTTCTTT. This chain uses TRBV9 with TRBJ1-1; D gene unclear. V was trimmed by 2 bases and J by 2 bases, leaving 7 bases between them. The CDR3 runs to 13 residues. Per the germline V gene, CDR1 is SGDLS and CDR2 is YYNGEE.

V and J are TRBV27 and TRBJ1-2; 8 positions match TRBD1. Germline loops: CDR1 MNHEY, CDR2 SMNVEV (reference sequence). The V and J ends lost 4 bases and 5 bases, in that order; junction bases with no gene match: 9. The CDR3 totals 15 residues. CDR3 sequence reads: CASSSDRGVIYGYTF. In DNA, the CDR3 is TGTGCCAGCAGTTCCGACAGGGGCGTCATTTATGGCTACACCTTC.

J is TRBJ2-7 and V is TRBV5-5, with D hard to call. The CDR3 spans 12 residues. The V gene's germline CDR1 is SGHKS and CDR2 YYEKEE (reference sequence). V dropped 5 bases and J dropped 4 bases, with 10 bases sitting between them. CDR3 in amino acids: CASRRKGYEQYF. DNA for the CDR3: TGTGCCAGCAGGAGAAAGGGATACGAGCAGTACTTC.

The chain couples TRBV15 to TRBJ2-7; tentative D call: TRBD2 (6 bases). Germline CDR1 and CDR2: LNHNV and YYDKDF (reference sequence). CDR3 length equals 17 residues. Trimming cost V 0 bases and J 2 bases, with 17 bases left between them. The CDR3: CATSREGGRPSPYEQYF. CDR3 nucleotides: TGTGCCACCAGCAGAGAAGGAGGGAGACCTAGTCCCTACGAGCAGTACTTC. Complete variable domain (other parts from reference TRBV15 and TRBJ2-7): DAMVIQNPRYQVTQFGKPVTLSCSQTLNHNVMYWYQQKSSQAPKLLFHYYDKDFNNEADTPDNFQSRRPNTSFCFLDIRSPGLGDTAMYLCATSREGGRPSPYEQYFGPGTRLTVT.

This clonotype showed up many times. The gene calls are TRBV20-1 and TRBJ1-2, with 7 bases matching TRBD1. This CDR3 has 11 residues. V was clipped by 7 bases and J by 4 bases; unmatched bases: 3. Germline CDR1 and CDR2: DFQATT and SNEGSKA (reference sequence). CDR3 nucleotide sequence: TGCAGTGTGAGGGACAGCTATGGCTACACCTTC. Encoded protein: CSVRDSYGYTF.

J is TRBJ2-3 and V is TRBV4-3; the D call may be TRBD1 or TRBD2 (5 bases each). The CDR3 runs 15 residues. Germline assignment: CDR1 LGHNA and CDR2 YSLEER. Trimming cost V 1 base and J 6 bases, with 14 bases left between them. The CDR3 protein is CASSQAGTFSDTQYF. CDR3 in DNA: TGCGCCAGCAGCCAAGCCGGGACCTTCTCTGATACGCAGTATTTT.

The chain is built from TRBV15 and TRBJ1-5, with a weak D call TRBD1 (5 bases). The V gene lost 5 bases and the J gene lost 11 bases, with 22 bases spanning the gap. Germline V gene sequence: CDR1 LNHNV, CDR2 YYDKDF (reference sequence). The CDR3 runs 15 residues. The CDR3 bases are TGTGCCACCAGCGTTGGAGGCAGCGGGGCGGTGGCCCAGCATTTT. This translates into CATSVGGSGAVAQHF.

A few counts support this clonotype. The rearrangement joins TRBV5-6 to TRBJ2-2; 12 nucleotides line up with TRBD2. The CDR3 extends over 16 amino acids. Germline loops: CDR1 SGHDT, CDR2 YYEEEE. V lost 0 bases to trimming and J lost 8 bases; unmatched junction nucleotides: 5. Here the CDR3 reads CASSLVTSGSLGELFF. The CDR3 nucleotides are TGTGCCAGCAGCTTGGTGACTAGCGGGAGTTTAGGGGAGCTGTTTTTT.